This T cell receptor beta chain was retrieved from a study of vaccination effects on CD4 cells after COVID-19. In germline, CDR1 is SGHRS, CDR2 YFSETQ. The CDR3 has 14 amino acids. Trimming stripped 0 bases from V and 10 bases from J, with 14 bases between. Libraries were prepared by immunoSEQ multiplex PCR; TCRdb keeps only in-frame clonotypes and omits some of them. The profile shows about 47,000 clones, roughly three quarters of them singletons. Isolating CD4+ T cells followed about 10 days of culture. Worth noting for this clone: The target antigen is unknown.

The specimen comprised CD4+ T cells from PBMCs cultured without peptide, sampled before COVID-19 vaccination. J is TRBJ2-1 and V is TRBV5-1, with D possibly matching TRBD2 (5 bases). The clonotype originates from a human donor who had a prior SARS-CoV-2 infection. CDR3 in DNA: TGCGCCAGCAGCTTGGGACTTACTTCGGGGGAGCAGTTCTTC. It specifies CASSLGLTSGEQFF.